This T cell receptor (beta chain) was found in a study of blood T cell repertoires in COVID-19. Overall study: Material from acute and convalescent COVID-19 was sourced from the United States, Italy and Spain. The analysed material was cDNA or gDNA that came from T cells, B-cell-depleted T cells, or PBMCs.

J lost 5 bases, V lost 4 bases, and 2 bases had no gene match. This CDR3 is built from 12 residues. Germline V gene data show CDR1 as SQVTM and CDR2 as ANQGSEA. Original analysis: Reference gene primer amplification gave nucleated cell count estimates. Sequenced by immunoSEQ multiplex PCR; TCRdb stores in-frame clones only, minus some. The DNA gave D and trimming, while V, J and clone size come from that table. Altogether over 200,000 clones are present, around 83% being singletons, with the ten largest covering around 5.4%. Sequencing was performed on peripheral blood. This chain links TRBV29-1 with TRBJ2-5; 9 nucleotides line up with TRBD1. The receptor's source is a man older than 75 with acute or convalescent COVID-19. This CDR3 reads CSVGDRVETQYF. The CDR3 DNA reads as TGCAGCGTTGGGGACAGGGTGGAGACCCAGTACTTC.